This T cell receptor (beta chain) derives from a study of immune cell composition in non-small cell lung cancer. Turning to the study itself: Most cases were lung adenocarcinoma or squamous cell carcinoma. Broader study findings: Approximately 73% of squamous and around a third of adenocarcinoma cases had tumour-associated clones >0.5%.

V was cut by 3 bases and J by 1 base, with 15 bases left in between. Per germline, CDR1 SGHRS and CDR2 YFSETQ. This CDR3 is built from 16 residues. In the case of this clone: What it recognizes is unknown.

Some clones are missing from TCRdb's copy, which holds only in-frame ones; the method was immunoSEQ multiplex PCR. The data show approximately 4,800 clones, 71% seen once. V usage is TRBV5-1 and J usage is TRBJ2-3; weak D call: TRBD2 (7 bases). The sequenced material came from lung tumor tissue. The clonotype was recovered from a human donor with non-small cell lung cancer. The CDR3 DNA follows: TGCGCCAGCAGCTACCGACTAGCAGGGGGCACAGATACGCAGTATTTT. Encoded protein: CASSYRLAGGTDTQYF.